The present T cell receptor (beta chain) was sequenced within a study of radiotherapy plus CTLA-4 blockade in lung cancer. This CDR3 region has 15 residues. Germline V gene sequence: CDR1 SGHTA, CDR2 FQGTGA. V dropped 5 bases and J dropped 8 bases, with 16 bases sitting between them. The assay was immunoSEQ multiplex PCR, and TCRdb's table has in-frame clones only and misses some. The sample comprises roughly 100,000 clones, under 90% of which are singletons, and over 2% rests with the top ten. This TCR was recovered from a human donor with non-small cell lung cancer that progressed on radiotherapy plus ipilimumab. Some clones in this sample may be carry-over from other donors' samples. The material was peripheral blood, obtained from a patient treated with radiotherapy plus ipilimumab. The rearrangement joins TRBV7-3 to TRBJ1-6, with D possibly TRBD1 on 6 matching bases. The CDR3 nucleotides are TGTGCCAGCAGCGCCCAGGGGAGGGATCATTCACCCCTCCACTTT. It specifies CASSAQGRDHSPLHF.